The rows below give T cell receptor beta chains drawn from one sample of a study of cytomegalovirus exposure and HLA in healthy donors. TCRdb's table, derived via immunoSEQ multiplex PCR, lists solely in-frame clones and lacks some. The data hold 90,000 to 100,000 clones, with more than 70% observed a single time. Sequenced material: PBMCs. Source of these receptors: a woman aged 60-75 years in good health and CMV-seropositive. Each CDR3 is given with its conserved first and last residue. The D gene is left open where the match is weak. Size tells how often a clone was seen (once, few, many) or the class of an expanded clone, and some rows leave it out.

D | J | size | V | CDR3 | DNA
TRBD1 | TRBJ2-1 | NA | TRBV5-1 | CASSRSPGQGALTYNEQFF | TGCGCCAGCAGCCGGTCCCCGGGACAGGGGGCGCTTACCTACAATGAGCAGTTCTTC
TRBD1 | TRBJ1-1 | NA | TRBV5-5 | CASRQSDRGLGNTEAFF | TGTGCCAGCAGGCAAAGTGACAGGGGGCTTGGGAACACTGAAGCTTTCTTT
NA | TRBJ2-3 | few | TRBV11-2 | CASSNQQGHTDTQYF | TGTGCCAGCAGCAATCAACAGGGACACACAGATACGCAGTATTTT
TRBD1 | TRBJ2-3 | NA | TRBV6-4 | CASSLMGQGAQDTQYF | TGTGCCAGCAGTCTAATGGGACAGGGGGCGCAAGATACGCAGTATTTT
NA | TRBJ1-1 | few | TRBV10-3 | CAISEAGDNTEAFF | TGTGCCATCAGTGAGGCAGGGGATAACACTGAAGCTTTCTTT
NA | TRBJ1-2 | NA | TRBV14 | CASSLNRAGDGYTF | TGTGCCAGCAGCCTCAATAGGGCAGGGGACGGCTACACCTTC
TRBD2 | TRBJ2-1 | NA | TRBV28 | CASSLGSSGRYEQFF | TGTGCCAGCAGTTTGGGGTCTAGCGGTAGATATGAGCAGTTCTTC
TRBD2 | TRBJ2-7 | NA | TRBV11-2 | CASSKAGAGYEQYF | TGTGCCAGCAGTAAAGCGGGAGCCGGTTACGAGCAGTACTTC
TRBD1 | TRBJ2-5 | NA | TRBV28 | CASSIAGLTGTSQTQYF | TGTGCCAGCAGTATAGCCGGTTTGACAGGGACCTCGCAGACCCAGTACTTC
TRBD1 | TRBJ1-5 | NA | TRBV7-9 | CASSQLQGDSNQPQHF | TGTGCCAGCAGCCAACTCCAGGGGGATAGCAATCAGCCCCAGCATTTT
TRBD1 | TRBJ1-4 | NA | TRBV10-3 | CASLEAGGEKLFF | TGTGCCAGCCTAGAGGCAGGGGGTGAAAAACTGTTTTTT
NA | TRBJ1-2 | NA | TRBV5-6 | CASSWLDRTDGYTF | TGTGCCAGCAGCTGGTTGGACCGGACAGACGGCTACACCTTC
NA | TRBJ2-7 | NA | TRBV6-5 | CASSYLRETTYEQYF | TGTGCCAGCAGTTACTTGCGGGAAACAACCTACGAGCAGTACTTC
NA | TRBJ1-3 | NA | TRBV28 | CASSKTIGNTIYF | TGTGCCAGCAGTAAGACTATTGGAAACACCATATATTTT
NA | TRBJ1-6 | NA | TRBV9 | CASSVEGERGSPLHF | TGTGCCAGCAGCGTAGAAGGGGAACGAGGTTCACCCCTCCACTTT
NA | TRBJ1-1 | NA | TRBV11-2 | CASRSVQATEAFF | TGTGCCAGCAGGTCCGTGCAGGCCACTGAAGCTTTCTTT
NA | TRBJ1-5 | few | TRBV5-1 | CASSLAGRSGQPQHF | TGCGCCAGCAGCCTTGCAGGGAGGTCGGGTCAGCCCCAGCATTTT
TRBD1 | TRBJ1-4 | NA | TRBV6-6 | CASSPDRVGEKLFF | TGTGCCAGCAGCCCTGACAGGGTCGGGGAAAAACTGTTTTTT
TRBD1 | TRBJ2-2 | NA | TRBV28 | CASSFGQGGTGELFF | TGTGCCAGCAGTTTCGGACAGGGCGGAACCGGGGAGCTGTTTTTT
NA | TRBJ2-3 | NA | TRBV28 | CASTGFLTDTQYF | TGTGCCAGCACGGGGTTTCTCACAGATACGCAGTATTTT
NA | TRBJ2-1 | NA | TRBV7-6 | CASSFRGTYNEQFF | TGTGCCAGCAGCTTCCGCGGTACATACAATGAGCAGTTCTTC
TRBD2 | TRBJ2-1 | once | TRBV6-1 | CASSEVLAGGLGSSYNEQFF | TGTGCCAGCAGTGAAGTTCTAGCGGGAGGGCTGGGGAGCTCCTACAATGAGCAGTTCTTC
TRBD1 | TRBJ1-2 | NA | TRBV19 | CASSTRQGDSNYGYTF | TGTGCCAGTAGTACCCGGCAGGGGGACTCTAACTATGGCTACACCTTC
NA | TRBJ2-5 | NA | TRBV30 | CAWRLLGGQETQYF | TGTGCCTGGAGATTGCTGGGAGGTCAAGAGACCCAGTACTTC
TRBD2 | TRBJ2-2 | once | TRBV2 | CASTAGLAGTGELFF | TGTGCCAGCACTGCGGGACTAGCGGGGACCGGGGAGCTGTTTTTT
TRBD1 | TRBJ1-1 | many | TRBV5-6 | CASSPAGTANTEAFF | TGTGCCAGCAGCCCGGCCGGGACAGCGAACACTGAAGCTTTCTTT